The clone carrying this T cell receptor beta chain turned up a few times. As yet, its antigen is unknown. Looked up from germline, CDR1 is SGDLS and CDR2 is YYNGEE. With 0 bases removed from V and 4 bases from J, the gap between germline ends came to 7 bases. The CDR3 contains 13 residues. All patients relapsed after autologous stem cell transplantation, and brentuximab vedotin exposure varied. This entry belongs to a study of PD-1 blockade in classical Hodgkin lymphoma. Study conclusions and caveats: Newly diagnosed patients and complete responders had comparable diversity at baseline. Nivolumab starters within 1 year of ASCT were excluded.

The assay was immunoSEQ multiplex PCR, and TCRdb's table has in-frame clones only and misses some. The sample contains more than 50,000 clones, approximately 90% of which appear only once. Sample: peripheral blood mononuclear cells (PBMCs), taken at baseline. The sequence was obtained from a human donor with classical Hodgkin lymphoma. The chain employs TRBV9 and TRBJ1-1; no clear D. CDR3 nucleotide sequence: TGTGCCAGCAGCGTAGCTGTGAGCACTGAAGCTTTCTTT. Amino acids: CASSVAVSTEAFF.